This T cell receptor beta chain was recovered during a study of blood T cell repertoires in COVID-19. The wider study: Nucleic acid was either cDNA or gDNA, and it came from T cells, B-cell-depleted T cells, or PBMCs.

Data came from immunoSEQ multiplex PCR; TCRdb stores just in-frame clones and leaves some out. The data show roughly 250,000 clones, with 84% seen just once and around a sixth held by the top ten. Germline assignment: CDR1 ENHRY and CDR2 SYGVKD. The CDR3 consists of 14 residues. The V end was cut by 7 bases, the J end by 6 bases, with 15 bases between. Enrollment of patients from Seattle took place during active infection, with longitudinal follow-up. The source of this sequence is a person aged 65-85 years with COVID-19, enrolled during active disease. The chain combines TRBV10-3 with TRBJ2-2; D possibly corresponds to TRBD2 (5 bases). The source material was peripheral blood. The CDR3 region has the DNA TGTGCCATCAAGGCTAGCAATGACGCCGGGGAGCTGTTTTTT. Translated: CAIKASNDAGELFF.